The clone carrying this T cell receptor (beta chain) was detected a few times. Its matching antigen is unknown. Template-switching 5'RACE yielded the TCR cDNA; a universal primer site and UMIs were added in the process. A single record per CDR3 protein comes from TCRdb applying MiXCR to the 5' RACE reads. The sample includes some 99,000 distinct CDR3 sequences, roughly 6% seen only once; the top ten take 35% to 45%. This entry comes from a study of T cells after yellow fever vaccination. Whole-study findings and limits: The secondary response was weaker but peaked faster, day 5 versus 15.

Source: CD8+ T cells sorted from PBMCs, taken 10 days after the yellow fever booster vaccination. The receptor comes from a man between 18 and 35 years old who received the YFV17D yellow fever vaccine.

The CDR3 loop is CASSFGSDNTEAFF. The CDR3 DNA follows: TGTGCCAGCAGCTTCGGCAGCGATAACACTGAAGCTTTCTTT. The chain combines TRBV7-9 with TRBJ1-1; no firm D call. The germline V gene encodes CDR1 SEHNR and CDR2 FQNEAQ (reference sequence). The CDR3 has 14 residues. Between the trimmed V and J ends, which lost 3 bases and 2 bases, there was a span of 10 bases.